The rows below give T cell receptor beta chains drawn from one sample of a study of T cell responses to AZD1222 COVID-19 vaccine. Libraries were prepared by immunoSEQ multiplex PCR; TCRdb keeps only in-frame clonotypes and omits some of them. The sample includes 150,000 or so clones, under 95% of them seen just once. The material was peripheral blood, obtained on day 0 of AZD1222 vaccination. These receptors came from an adult in good health. The CDR3 runs from the conserved cysteine through the conserved F or W. A D gene is named only where the DNA matches it firmly. Size is omitted from some rows. Given values are once, few, many or a class for expanded clones.

D gene: TRBD1; V gene: TRBV19; J gene: TRBJ1-6; clone size: -; CDR3 protein: CASRNRDRGLNSPLHF; CDR3 DNA: TGTGCCAGTAGAAACCGGGACAGGGGGCTAAATTCACCCCTCCACTTT
D gene: TRBD1; V gene: TRBV6-6; J gene: TRBJ2-7; clone size: -; CDR3 protein: CASSRTSPRQGVGEQYF; CDR3 DNA: TGTGCCAGCAGCCGAACTTCCCCACGACAGGGGGTGGGCGAGCAGTACTTC
D gene: -; V gene: TRBV18; J gene: TRBJ1-2; clone size: -; CDR3 protein: CASSPGGANYGYTF; CDR3 DNA: TGTGCCAGCTCACCCGGTGGTGCTAACTATGGCTACACCTTC
D gene: TRBD2; V gene: TRBV3-1/TRBV3-2; J gene: TRBJ2-1; clone size: -; CDR3 protein: CASSLGVAGAREQFF; CDR3 DNA: TGTGCCAGCAGCCTCGGGGTAGCGGGGGCGAGAGAGCAGTTCTTC
D gene: -; V gene: TRBV3-1/TRBV3-2; J gene: TRBJ1-1; clone size: -; CDR3 protein: CASSQDLTDSEAFF; CDR3 DNA: TGTGCCAGCAGCCAAGATCTCACTGACAGCGAAGCTTTCTTT
D gene: -; V gene: TRBV28; J gene: TRBJ1-1; clone size: -; CDR3 protein: CASSFKRSGAFF; CDR3 DNA: TGTGCCAGCAGTTTTAAGAGGTCCGGAGCTTTCTTT
D gene: TRBD2; V gene: TRBV7-9; J gene: TRBJ2-3; clone size: once; CDR3 protein: CASSSTSGGATDTQYF; CDR3 DNA: TGTGCCAGCAGCTCAACTAGCGGGGGGGCCACAGATACGCAGTATTTT
D gene: -; V gene: TRBV27; J gene: TRBJ2-6; clone size: -; CDR3 protein: CASSLLAGANVLTF; CDR3 DNA: TGTGCCAGCAGTTTATTAGCTGGGGCCAACGTCCTGACTTTC
D gene: -; V gene: TRBV19; J gene: TRBJ1-1; clone size: once; CDR3 protein: CASLGRAEAFF; CDR3 DNA: TGTGCCAGTCTTGGCAGGGCTGAAGCTTTCTTT
D gene: -; V gene: TRBV27; J gene: TRBJ1-2; clone size: -; CDR3 protein: CASSLSSSYGYTF; CDR3 DNA: TGTGCCAGCAGTTTAAGCTCTAGCTATGGCTACACCTTC
D gene: TRBD2; V gene: TRBV27; J gene: TRBJ2-7; clone size: -; CDR3 protein: CASSLGGLAGDEQYF; CDR3 DNA: TGTGCCAGCAGTTTGGGTGGACTAGCGGGGGACGAGCAGTACTTC
D gene: TRBD1; V gene: TRBV4-1; J gene: TRBJ2-7; clone size: -; CDR3 protein: CARRQSDRNDSYEQYF; CDR3 DNA: TGCGCCAGGCGCCAGTCGGACAGGAACGATTCCTACGAGCAGTACTTC
D gene: -; V gene: TRBV6-4; J gene: TRBJ1-3; clone size: -; CDR3 protein: CASSAPDRRGSSGNTIYF; CDR3 DNA: TGTGCCAGCAGTGCCCCCGACAGAAGGGGCTCATCTGGAAACACCATATATTTT
D gene: -; V gene: TRBV27; J gene: TRBJ1-6; clone size: -; CDR3 protein: CASSPVGAPLHF; CDR3 DNA: TGTGCCAGCAGTCCTGTGGGGGCACCCCTCCACTTT
D gene: -; V gene: TRBV14; J gene: TRBJ1-5; clone size: -; CDR3 protein: CASRSSDSNQPQHF; CDR3 DNA: TGTGCCAGCAGGAGTTCGGATAGCAATCAGCCCCAGCATTTT
D gene: -; V gene: TRBV3-1/TRBV3-2; J gene: TRBJ1-2; clone size: -; CDR3 protein: CASSLAGAGYTF; CDR3 DNA: TGTGCCAGCAGCCTTGCGGGGGCGGGCTACACCTTC
D gene: TRBD2; V gene: TRBV27; J gene: TRBJ2-1; clone size: -; CDR3 protein: CASSFSGGANEQFF; CDR3 DNA: TGTGCCAGCAGTTTTAGCGGGGGGGCCAATGAGCAGTTCTTC
D gene: -; V gene: TRBV5-1; J gene: TRBJ1-2; clone size: few; CDR3 protein: CASSPGRFYGYTF; CDR3 DNA: TGCGCCAGCAGCCCCGGTAGGTTCTATGGCTACACCTTC
D gene: TRBD2; V gene: TRBV28; J gene: TRBJ2-3; clone size: once; CDR3 protein: CASSLYQRGSTDTQYF; CDR3 DNA: TGTGCCAGCAGTTTATATCAGCGGGGGAGCACAGATACGCAGTATTTT
D gene: -; V gene: TRBV5-1; J gene: TRBJ1-4; clone size: -; CDR3 protein: CASSSAPAGQSNEKLFF; CDR3 DNA: TGCGCCAGCAGCTCGGCTCCGGCGGGTCAATCTAATGAAAAACTGTTTTTT
D gene: -; V gene: TRBV28; J gene: TRBJ2-3; clone size: -; CDR3 protein: CASTNNGGTDTQYF; CDR3 DNA: TGTGCCAGCACCAACAACGGGGGCACAGATACGCAGTATTTT
D gene: TRBD2; V gene: TRBV4-2; J gene: TRBJ2-2; clone size: once; CDR3 protein: CASSQDVWVAGDTGELFF; CDR3 DNA: TGTGCCAGCAGCCAAGATGTATGGGTGGCGGGGGACACCGGGGAGCTGTTTTTT
D gene: TRBD1; V gene: TRBV5-1; J gene: TRBJ1-1; clone size: -; CDR3 protein: CASREGVYRGQAFF; CDR3 DNA: TGCGCCAGCAGAGAAGGGGTCTACAGGGGACAAGCTTTCTTT
D gene: -; V gene: TRBV2; J gene: TRBJ1-2; clone size: -; CDR3 protein: CASGWDHLGYTF; CDR3 DNA: TGTGCCAGCGGGTGGGACCATTTAGGGTACACCTTC
D gene: -; V gene: TRBV5-1; J gene: TRBJ2-1; clone size: -; CDR3 protein: CASSLAQGQFGEQFF; CDR3 DNA: TGCGCCAGCAGCTTGGCCCAGGGGCAGTTCGGTGAGCAGTTCTTC
D gene: -; V gene: TRBV11-3; J gene: TRBJ1-2; clone size: -; CDR3 protein: CASSLGQRTNDYTF; CDR3 DNA: TGTGCCAGCAGCTTGGGCCAGAGGACTAATGACTACACCTTC
D gene: TRBD1; V gene: TRBV7-6; J gene: TRBJ1-1; clone size: -; CDR3 protein: CASSHNHRGLDTEAFF; CDR3 DNA: TGTGCCAGCAGCCATAACCACAGGGGGCTTGACACTGAAGCTTTCTTT
D gene: -; V gene: TRBV5-6; J gene: TRBJ2-7; clone size: -; CDR3 protein: CASSAYRDNYEQYF; CDR3 DNA: TGTGCCAGCAGCGCGTACCGGGACAACTACGAGCAGTACTTC
D gene: -; V gene: TRBV7-8; J gene: TRBJ1-5; clone size: -; CDR3 protein: CASSPSGGRNQPQHF; CDR3 DNA: TGTGCCAGCAGCCCTAGTGGGGGCCGCAATCAGCCCCAGCATTTT
D gene: -; V gene: TRBV27; J gene: TRBJ1-5; clone size: -; CDR3 protein: CASGETGQPQHF; CDR3 DNA: TGTGCCAGCGGGGAGACCGGTCAGCCCCAGCATTTT
D gene: -; V gene: TRBV5-5; J gene: TRBJ2-7; clone size: -; CDR3 protein: CASSLDLTSSSYEQYF; CDR3 DNA: TGTGCCAGCAGCTTGGACTTGACGAGCTCCTCCTACGAGCAGTACTTC